These 25 T cell receptor beta chains came from one sample sequenced in a study of cytomegalovirus exposure and HLA in healthy donors. With 60 Vbeta and 13 Jbeta primers, the PCR was carried out. Profiling relied on immunoSEQ multiplex PCR, and the TCRdb table lists in-frame clones only, not all of them. The sample contains roughly 120,000 clones, 75% to 80% of which appear only once. The sample taken for sequencing was PBMCs. The receptor set was obtained from a man between 35 and 55 years old in good health and CMV-seronegative.

The V call is TRBV7-3, the J call TRBJ2-5, with TRBD1 matching over 8 bases. Germline loops: CDR1 SGHTA, CDR2 FQGTGA. The CDR3 is made up of 14 amino acids. Trimming took 4 bases from V and 5 from J; bases not matched to a gene: 6. The CDR3 bases are TGTGCCAGCAGCTCGACAGGGGCACGGGAGACCCAGTACTTC. It is translated as CASSSTGARETQYF.

This clone was seen only a few times. The chain recombines TRBV4-3 with TRBJ1-1; no reliable D call. Trimming stripped 1 base from V and 3 bases from J, with 6 bases between. The CDR3 loop spans 13 amino acids. From germline, CDR1 is LGHNA and CDR2 YSLEER. The CDR3 region has the DNA TGCGCCAGCAGCCAAGTTACGGACACTGAAGCTTTCTTT. Translation gives CASSQVTDTEAFF.

The chain is built from TRBV18 and TRBJ2-5; 7 bases map to TRBD1. Near its end, the DNA agrees better with TRBJ2-7, so the J call may be wrong. The CDR3 has 13 amino acids. In germline, CDR1 is KGHSH, CDR2 LQKENI. Written as DNA, the CDR3 is TGTGCCAGCTCACCGATCAGGGACAGCGAGCAGTACTTC. Protein: CASSPIRDSEQYF.

This clone turned up a few times. The chain employs TRBV5-4 and TRBJ1-5, with 10 bases matching TRBD1. The CDR3 has 15 amino acids. With V trimmed by 3 bases and J by 2 bases, 2 bases remained unmatched. Germline CDR1 reads SGHNT; CDR2 reads YYREEE (reference sequence). CDR3 sequence: CASSSGTGGNQPQHF. CDR3 bases: TGTGCCAGCAGCTCCGGGACAGGGGGCAATCAGCCCCAGCATTTT. Together with reference TRBV5-4 and TRBJ1-5, the CDR3 gives the full variable domain: ETGVTQSPTHLIKTRGQQVTLRCSSQSGHNTVSWYQQALGQGPQFIFQYYREEENGRGNFPPRFSGLQFPNYSSELNVNALELDDSALYLCASSSGTGGNQPQHFGDGTRLSIL.

The table lists this clone with a few counts. The chain uses TRBV5-4 and TRBJ1-2; D perhaps matches TRBD1 (5 bases). With 0 bases removed from V and 6 bases from J, the gap between germline ends came to 9 bases. Looked up from germline, CDR1 is SGHNT and CDR2 is YYREEE (reference sequence). The CDR3 runs 13 residues. The DNA of the CDR3 is TGTGCCAGCAGCTTGGCTCTAGGGGATGGCTACACCTTC. It is translated as CASSLALGDGYTF.

The rearrangement joins TRBV7-2 to TRBJ1-3, with D possibly matching TRBD1 (5 bases). V lost 5 bases, J lost 2 bases, and 16 bases lay in between. The germline V gene encodes CDR1 SGHTA and CDR2 FQGNSA. This CDR3 is built from 16 residues. CDR3 loop: CASSSITRQPGNTIYF. For the CDR3, the DNA is TGTGCCAGCAGCAGTATTACGCGACAGCCTGGAAACACCATATATTTT.

This clone is a singleton in its sample. The genes are TRBV5-1 and TRBJ2-5; no definite D call. In germline, CDR1 is SGHRS, CDR2 YFSETQ. This CDR3 spans 14 amino acids. Trimming removed 0 bases at V and 2 bases at J, with 8 bases between. The CDR3 loop is CASSLAPEQETQYF. The DNA of the CDR3 is TGCGCCAGCAGCTTGGCCCCAGAACAAGAGACCCAGTACTTC. The variable domain in full, completed from reference TRBV5-1 and TRBJ2-5, reads KAGVTQTPRYLIKTRGQQVTLSCSPISGHRSVSWYQQTPGQGLQFLFEYFSETQRNKGNFPGRFSGRQFSNSRSEMNVSTLELGDSALYLCASSLAPEQETQYFGPGTRLLVL.

The chain employs TRBV6-5 and TRBJ2-7; D possibly corresponds to TRBD2 (6 bases). The germline CDR1 and CDR2 sequences are MNHEY and SVGAGI. Trimming pared 5 bases from V and 7 bases from J, leaving 15 bases between. CDR3 size: 13 residues. CDR3 bases: TGTGCCAGCAGTGCCGGAGGGGCTGGGGAGCAGTACTTC. It encodes CASSAGGAGEQYF.

The chain is built from TRBV5-1 and TRBJ2-7, with D possibly matching TRBD2 (5 bases). Germline assignment: CDR1 SGHRS and CDR2 YFSETQ. Trimming removed 4 bases from V and 5 bases from J, with 7 bases in between. The CDR3 sequence is 11 residues long. CDR3 DNA: TGCGCCAGCAGCCCGGGGAACGAGCAGTACTTC. Encoded protein: CASSPGNEQYF.

V gene TRBV19 combines with J gene TRBJ1-1; D is possibly TRBD1 (6 bases). The germline CDR1 and CDR2 sequences are LNHDA and SQIVND (reference sequence). The V and J ends lost 5 bases and 7 bases respectively, with 20 bases between them. CDR3 length: 15 amino acids. The DNA for the CDR3 is TGTGCCAGTAGTCGGACAACGGGGACATTTTATGAAGCTTTCTTT. Translating it yields CASSRTTGTFYEAFF.

CDR3 bases: TGTGCCAGCAGTCGGACAGGGAGGGGAACTGAAGCTTTCTTT. This encodes CASSRTGRGTEAFF. J is TRBJ1-1 and V is TRBV27; TRBD1 aligns across 8 bases. V shed 5 bases, J shed 5 bases, and the junction held 7 bases outside the gene matches. Germline V gene data show CDR1 as MNHEY and CDR2 as SMNVEV (reference sequence). The CDR3 sequence is 14 residues long.

This clone appeared once. This rearrangement joins TRBV12-5 to TRBJ1-2; 7 positions agree with TRBD1. The CDR3 runs 12 residues. Germline CDR1 and CDR2: LGHNT and FRNRAP. Losses at the gene ends were 11 bases for V and 4 bases for J; bases not matched to a gene: 7. The CDR3: CAFLDRAYGYTF. The CDR3 nucleotides are TGTGCTTTCCTAGACAGGGCCTATGGCTACACCTTC.

This clone was observed once. V usage is TRBV9 and J usage is TRBJ2-3; 9 bases line up with TRBD2. V lost 4 bases to trimming and J lost 4 bases; unmatched junction nucleotides: 10. The CDR3 is made up of 16 amino acids. CDR1 is SGDLS and CDR2 is YYNGEE in the germline V gene. CDR3 residues: CASSTPGGGGADTQYF. CDR3 DNA sequence: TGTGCCAGCAGCACACCGGGGGGCGGGGGGGCAGATACGCAGTATTTT.

In regard to this clone: One end of the junction varies from germline; a read error may be responsible. The chain employs TRBV30 and TRBJ1-4; tentatively, D is TRBD1 (5 bases). Germline loops: CDR1 GTSNPN, CDR2 SVGIG (reference sequence). This CDR3 region has 13 residues. The CDR3 nucleotides are TGTGCCTGGAGTTCCCCCGGGACTGGGGAAACTGTTTTT. Amino acid sequence: CAWSSPGTGETVF.

This sequence joins TRBV28 and TRBJ2-7; TRBD2 agrees at 7 bases. With V trimmed by 2 bases and J by 5 bases, 6 bases remained unmatched. The germline CDR1 and CDR2 sequences are MDHEN and SYDVKM. The CDR3 totals 14 residues. The CDR3 here is CASSLGGGIHEQYF. In DNA form, the CDR3 reads TGTGCCAGCAGTTTAGGGGGGGGGATCCACGAGCAGTACTTC.

This rearrangement joins TRBV19 to TRBJ1-5; D unresolved. Germline CDR1 and CDR2: LNHDA and SQIVND (reference sequence). Trimming stripped 1 base from V and 3 bases from J, with 13 bases between. This CDR3 is 16 amino acids long. CDR3 bases: TGTGCCAGTAGTATAGCCGTCGGAGGGTACAATCAGCCCCAGCATTTT. Translation: CASSIAVGGYNQPQHF. Combining the CDR3 with reference TRBV19 and TRBJ1-5 gives the whole variable domain DGGITQSPKYLFRKEGQNVTLSCEQNLNHDAMYWYRQDPGQGLRLIYYSQIVNDFQKGDIAEGYSVSREKKESFPLTVTSAQKNPTAFYLCASSIAVGGYNQPQHFGDGTRLSIL.

The rearrangement uses TRBV18 and TRBJ1-1; 7 bases align to TRBD1. CDR1 KGHSH and CDR2 LQKENI come from the germline V gene. Losses at the gene ends were 0 bases for V and 5 bases for J; bases not matched to a gene: 6. The CDR3 loop spans 15 amino acids. The CDR3 DNA follows: TGTGCCAGCTCACCACCGGGTATACAGGGGACTGAAGCTTTCTTT. Translating it yields CASSPPGIQGTEAFF.

This clone came up once. The rearrangement uses TRBV18 and TRBJ1-2; D gene uncertain. The CDR3 extends over 13 amino acids. CDR1 and CDR2 from the germline V gene are KGHSH and LQKENI. Trimming cost V 3 bases and J 2 bases, with 7 bases left between them. CDR3 sequence reads: CASSPGENYGYTF. For the CDR3, the DNA is TGTGCCAGCTCACCGGGAGAGAACTATGGCTACACCTTC.

This clone occurred once. The rearrangement links TRBV6-6 to TRBJ1-4; D call uncertain. The CDR3 covers 12 residues. Trimming took 2 bases from V and 5 from J, leaving 3 bases between them. CDR1 is MNHNY, CDR2 SVGAGI, per germline (reference sequence). The chain's CDR3 is CASSYPNEKLFF. The DNA for the CDR3 is TGTGCCAGCAGTTACCCAAATGAAAAACTGTTTTTT.

Only a few counts were recorded for this clone. The chain combines TRBV15 with TRBJ2-5, with 8 bases matching TRBD1. The CDR3 runs to 15 residues. The germline V gene encodes CDR1 LNHNV and CDR2 YYDKDF (reference sequence). V lost 1 base, J lost 4 bases, and 5 bases stayed unmatched. The CDR3 DNA is TGTGCCACCAGCAGAGGAACAGGGGGGCGAGAGACCCAGTACTTC. Translating gives CATSRGTGGRETQYF. Full variable domain (missing parts from reference TRBV15 and TRBJ2-5): DAMVIQNPRYQVTQFGKPVTLSCSQTLNHNVMYWYQQKSSQAPKLLFHYYDKDFNNEADTPDNFQSRRPNTSFCFLDIRSPGLGDTAMYLCATSRGTGGRETQYFGPGTRLLVL.

This clone appeared a few times. This chain connects TRBV6-1 to TRBJ1-5; D might be TRBD1 (5 bases). The CDR3 totals 14 residues. V was clipped by 1 base and J by 4 bases, with 8 bases between them. From germline, CDR1 is MNHNS and CDR2 SASEGT. CDR3 loop: CASSEVQENQPQHF. In DNA form, the CDR3 reads TGTGCCAGCAGTGAAGTACAGGAGAATCAGCCCCAGCATTTT.

Comments on this clone: The same CDR3 can be traced to other DNA sequences in this sample. This chain links TRBV4-2 with TRBJ2-7; 7 nucleotides line up with TRBD2. From germline, CDR1 is LGHNA and CDR2 YNFKEQ. The junction had 3 bases not matched to a gene; V was cut back by 1 base and J by 3 bases. The CDR3 is 14 amino acids. In DNA form, the CDR3 reads TGTGCCAGCAGCCAAGCCGGGACTAACTACGAGCAGTACTTC. It specifies CASSQAGTNYEQYF.

J is TRBJ1-6 and V is TRBV7-9; TRBD1 matches 7 bases. J was trimmed by 13 bases and V by 6 bases; bases with no gene match: 12. Germline CDR1 and CDR2: SEHNR and FQNEAQ (reference sequence). The CDR3 has 14 residues. CDR3 residues: CASRQTGESAPLHF. The CDR3 bases are TGTGCCAGCAGACAAACAGGGGAGTCAGCGCCCCTCCACTTT.

The V and J genes are TRBV6-1 and TRBJ2-5; 11 positions match TRBD1. Germline loops: CDR1 MNHNS, CDR2 SASEGT. V lost 6 bases to trimming and J lost 5 bases; unmatched junction nucleotides: 8. The CDR3 runs to 15 residues. The CDR3 nucleotides read TGTGCCAGCAGACGGACAGGGGGCCGGGAGGAGACCCAGTACTTC. Protein product: CASRRTGGREETQYF.

The rearrangement uses TRBV28 and TRBJ2-3; 8 nucleotides line up with TRBD1. From germline, CDR1 is MDHEN and CDR2 SYDVKM. The junction had 10 bases not matched to a gene; V was cut back by 9 bases and J by 2 bases. This CDR3 has 15 residues. CDR3 coding DNA: TGTGCCAGTAAAACGGACAGGGCTGACACAGATACGCAGTATTTT. This gives the protein CASKTDRADTDTQYF.